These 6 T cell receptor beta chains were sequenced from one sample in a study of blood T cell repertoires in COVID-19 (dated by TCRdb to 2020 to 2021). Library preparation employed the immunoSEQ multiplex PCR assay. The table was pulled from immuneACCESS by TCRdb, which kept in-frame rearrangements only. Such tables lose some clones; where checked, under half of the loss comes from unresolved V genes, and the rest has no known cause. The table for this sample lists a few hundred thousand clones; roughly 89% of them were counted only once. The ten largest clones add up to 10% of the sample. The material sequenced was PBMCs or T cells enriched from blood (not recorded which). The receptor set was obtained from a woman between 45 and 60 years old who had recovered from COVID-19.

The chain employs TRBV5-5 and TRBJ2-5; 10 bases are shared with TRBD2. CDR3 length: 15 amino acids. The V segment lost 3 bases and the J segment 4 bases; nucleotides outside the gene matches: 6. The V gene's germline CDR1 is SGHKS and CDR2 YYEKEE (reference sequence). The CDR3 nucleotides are TGTGCCAGCAGCTCAATAGCGGGGGGATCAGAGACCCAGTACTTC. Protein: CASSSIAGGSETQYF.

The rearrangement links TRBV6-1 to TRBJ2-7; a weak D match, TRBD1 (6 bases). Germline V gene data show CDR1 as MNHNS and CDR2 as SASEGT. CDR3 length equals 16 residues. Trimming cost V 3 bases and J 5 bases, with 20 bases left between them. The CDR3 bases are TGTGCCAGCAGTGATGGGGTGTCCGTCTCAGGGGACGAGCAGTACTTC. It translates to CASSDGVSVSGDEQYF.

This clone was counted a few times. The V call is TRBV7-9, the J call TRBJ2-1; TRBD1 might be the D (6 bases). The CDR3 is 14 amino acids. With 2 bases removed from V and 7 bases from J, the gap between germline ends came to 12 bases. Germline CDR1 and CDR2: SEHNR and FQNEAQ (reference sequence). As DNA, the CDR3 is TGTGCCAGCAGCTTAACACAGGGTCTGAATGAGCAGTTCTTC. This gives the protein CASSLTQGLNEQFF.

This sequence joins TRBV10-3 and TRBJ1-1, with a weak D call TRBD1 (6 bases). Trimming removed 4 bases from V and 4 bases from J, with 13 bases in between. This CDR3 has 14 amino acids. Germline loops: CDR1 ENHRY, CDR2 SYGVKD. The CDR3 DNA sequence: TGTGCCATCAGTGCCGTTTCAGGGGCCACTGAAGCTTTCTTT. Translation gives CAISAVSGATEAFF.

CDR3 in amino acids: CASRKNSQGIRGYTF. CDR3 nucleotide sequence: TGTGCCAGCAGAAAAAATAGCCAGGGGATTAGGGGCTACACCTTC. V is TRBV28 and J is TRBJ1-2, with a weak D call TRBD1 (6 bases). Germline V gives CDR1 MDHEN, CDR2 SYDVKM. V lost 6 bases, J lost 8 bases, and 22 bases lay in between. The CDR3 loop spans 15 amino acids.

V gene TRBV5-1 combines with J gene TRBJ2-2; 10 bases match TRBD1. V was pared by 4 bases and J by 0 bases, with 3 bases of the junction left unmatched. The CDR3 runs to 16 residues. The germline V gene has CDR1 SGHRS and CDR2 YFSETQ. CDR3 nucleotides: TGCGCCAGCAGCGACGGACAGGGGGCGAACACCGGGGAGCTGTTTTTT. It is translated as CASSDGQGANTGELFF.